The entry below describes one TCR beta chain. Its cognate antigen is unknown. The record originates from a study of cytomegalovirus exposure and HLA in healthy donors. Trimming left V 1 base short and J 2 bases short, with 8 bases between. Per germline, CDR1 SQVTM and CDR2 ANQGSEA. There are 13 residues in the CDR3. General study findings and limits: A few CMV-associated chains were confirmed in vitro to be specific for CMV antigens.

The method was immunoSEQ multiplex PCR; TCRdb's version includes in-frame clones alone and lacks a portion of them. The sample has approximately 150,000 clones, about nine tenths seen once. The chain combines TRBV29-1 with TRBJ1-2, with D perhaps matching TRBD1 (5 bases). The origin of this receptor is a man aged 18 to 30 in good health and CMV-seropositive. Input material: PBMCs. The CDR3 loop is CSVEVGPNYGYTF. CDR3 coding DNA: TGCAGCGTTGAAGTGGGGCCCAACTATGGCTACACCTTC.